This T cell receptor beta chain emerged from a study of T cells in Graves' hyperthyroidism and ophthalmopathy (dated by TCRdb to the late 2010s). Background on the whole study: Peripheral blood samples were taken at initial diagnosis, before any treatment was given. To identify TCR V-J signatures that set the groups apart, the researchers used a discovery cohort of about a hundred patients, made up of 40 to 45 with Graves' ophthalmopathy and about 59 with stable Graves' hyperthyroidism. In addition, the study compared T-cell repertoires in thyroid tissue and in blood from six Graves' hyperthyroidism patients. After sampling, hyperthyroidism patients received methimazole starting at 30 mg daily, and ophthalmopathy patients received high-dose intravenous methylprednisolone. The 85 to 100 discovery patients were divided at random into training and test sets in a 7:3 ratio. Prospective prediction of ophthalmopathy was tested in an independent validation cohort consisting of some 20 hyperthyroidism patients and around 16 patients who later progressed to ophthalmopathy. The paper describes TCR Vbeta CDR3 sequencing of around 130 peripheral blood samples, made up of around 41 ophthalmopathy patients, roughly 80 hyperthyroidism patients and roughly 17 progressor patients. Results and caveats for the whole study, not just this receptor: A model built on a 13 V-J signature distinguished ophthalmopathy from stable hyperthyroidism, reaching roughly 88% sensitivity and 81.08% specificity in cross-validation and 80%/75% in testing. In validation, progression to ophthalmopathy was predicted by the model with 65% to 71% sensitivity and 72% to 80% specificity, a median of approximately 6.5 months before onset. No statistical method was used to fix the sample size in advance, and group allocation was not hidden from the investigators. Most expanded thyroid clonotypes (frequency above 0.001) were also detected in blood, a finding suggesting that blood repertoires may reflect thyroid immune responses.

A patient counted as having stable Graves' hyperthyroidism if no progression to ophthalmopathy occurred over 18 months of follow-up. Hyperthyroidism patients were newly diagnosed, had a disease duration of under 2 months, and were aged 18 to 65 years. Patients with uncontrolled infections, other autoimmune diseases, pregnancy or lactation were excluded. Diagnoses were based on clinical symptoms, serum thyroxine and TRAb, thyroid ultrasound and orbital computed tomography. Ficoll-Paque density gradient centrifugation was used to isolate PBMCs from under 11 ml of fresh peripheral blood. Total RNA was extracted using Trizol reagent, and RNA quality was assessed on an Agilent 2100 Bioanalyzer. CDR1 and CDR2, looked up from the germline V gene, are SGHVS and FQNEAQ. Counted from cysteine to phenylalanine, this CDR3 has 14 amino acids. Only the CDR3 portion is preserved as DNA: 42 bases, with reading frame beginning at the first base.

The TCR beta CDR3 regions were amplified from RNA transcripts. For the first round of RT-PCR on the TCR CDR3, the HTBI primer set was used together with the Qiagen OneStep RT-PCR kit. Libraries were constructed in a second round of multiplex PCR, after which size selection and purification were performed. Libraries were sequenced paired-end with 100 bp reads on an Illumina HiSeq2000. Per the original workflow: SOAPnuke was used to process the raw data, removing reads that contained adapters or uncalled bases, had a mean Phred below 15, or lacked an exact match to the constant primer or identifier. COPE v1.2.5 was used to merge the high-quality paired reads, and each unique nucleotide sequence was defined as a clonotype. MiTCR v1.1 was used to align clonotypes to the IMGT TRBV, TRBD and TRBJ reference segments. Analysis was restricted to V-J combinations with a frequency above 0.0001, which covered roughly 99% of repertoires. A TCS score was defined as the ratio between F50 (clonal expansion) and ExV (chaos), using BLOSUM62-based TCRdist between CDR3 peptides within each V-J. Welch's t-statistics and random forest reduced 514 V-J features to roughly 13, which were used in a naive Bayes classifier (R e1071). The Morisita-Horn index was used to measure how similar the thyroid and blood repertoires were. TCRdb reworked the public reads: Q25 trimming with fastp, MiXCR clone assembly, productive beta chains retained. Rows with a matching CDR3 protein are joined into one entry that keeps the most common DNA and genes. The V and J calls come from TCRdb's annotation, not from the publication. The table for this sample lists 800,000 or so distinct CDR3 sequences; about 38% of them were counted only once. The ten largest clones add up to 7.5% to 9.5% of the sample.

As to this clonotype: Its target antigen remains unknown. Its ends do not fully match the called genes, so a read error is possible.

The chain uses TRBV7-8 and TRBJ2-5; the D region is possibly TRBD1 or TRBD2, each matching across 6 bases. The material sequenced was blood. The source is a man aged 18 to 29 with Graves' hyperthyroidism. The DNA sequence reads TGCGCCAGCAGCCCAGGGGAGGCTCGAGAGACCCAGTACTTC. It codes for CASSPGEARETQYF.